The entry below describes one T cell receptor beta chain. The sample comes from a study of blood T cell repertoires in COVID-19. Overall study context: The samples span acute and convalescent COVID-19 from the United States, Italy and Spain. From T cells, B-cell-depleted T cells, or PBMCs came the material, which was cDNA or gDNA.

Germline V gene lookup returns CDR1 SGHRS and CDR2 YFSETQ. The CDR3 consists of 15 residues. V lost 3 bases and J lost 4; bases outside the gene matches: 2. As processed by the authors: Estimation of nucleated cell counts was performed using reference gene primer amplification. Sequenced by immunoSEQ multiplex PCR; TCRdb stores in-frame clones only, minus some. That table is the source of V, J and clone size, and D and trimming were worked out from the DNA. Of 120,000 or so clones in the sample, 60% to 80% are singletons; the top ten hold 16%. The rearrangement joins TRBV5-1 to TRBJ2-5, with TRBD2 identical over 14 bases. The source of this sequence is a woman older than 75 with active or convalescent COVID-19. The sample consisted of peripheral blood. In DNA, the CDR3 is TGCGCCAGCAGCTGGGGACTAGCGGGAGCAGAGACCCAGTACTTC. Residues: CASSWGLAGAETQYF.